This T cell receptor beta chain was obtained from a study of blood T cell repertoires in COVID-19. Study at large: Italy, Spain and the United States were the sources of the convalescent and acute COVID-19 samples.

Sequenced by immunoSEQ multiplex PCR; TCRdb stores in-frame clones only, minus some. The sample lists roughly 200,000 clones, roughly 78% occurring once. Germline CDR1 is MDHEN and CDR2 is SYDVKM. The CDR3 spans 18 residues. The J segment lost 5 bases and the V segment lost 2 bases, leaving 15 bases of the junction unmatched. The sequence derives from an elderly woman with active or convalescent COVID-19. The chain uses TRBV28 and TRBJ2-5; 9 bases line up with TRBD1. The source material was peripheral blood. The CDR3 loop is CASSLDGGQGYFWETQYF. The CDR3 bases are TGTGCCAGCAGTTTAGATGGGGGACAGGGATATTTTTGGGAGACCCAGTACTTC.